These 22 T cell receptor beta chains share one sample of origin, sequenced in a study of identifying expanded T cells in peripheral blood (dated 2019 in TCRdb). Libraries were built with the immunoSEQ multiplex PCR assay. Entries here come from immuneACCESS through TCRdb and include only in-frame sequences with V and J called. Some clones fail to appear in such tables; in the studies checked, an unresolved V gene covers under half of the shortfall, and the cause of the remainder is unknown. The sample table contains 95,000 to 100,000 clones; only one count was recorded for roughly 85% of them. The biggest ten clones account for 15% to 20% of the sample. The sequenced sample was blood. The source of these receptors is a person between 18 and 69 years old in good health.

The rearrangement joins TRBV11-1 to TRBJ2-7; TRBD1 might be the D (6 bases). Trimming stripped 3 bases from V and 2 bases from J, with 11 bases between. CDR1 is SGHAT and CDR2 is FQDESV in the germline V gene (reference sequence). CDR3 length equals 14 residues. CDR3 nucleotide sequence: TGTGCCAGCAGCTTCAGGGGCCGCCCCTACGAGCAGTACTTC. Amino acids: CASSFRGRPYEQYF.

The rearrangement uses TRBV11-2 and TRBJ1-4; TRBD1 might be the D (6 bases). The CDR3 consists of 14 residues. Trimming removed 2 bases from V and 7 bases from J, with 11 bases in between. Germline V gene sequence: CDR1 SGHAT, CDR2 FQNNGV. The CDR3 region is CASSLIQGGEKLFF. Written as DNA, the CDR3 is TGTGCCAGCAGCTTAATCCAAGGGGGTGAAAAACTGTTTTTT.

The rearrangement links TRBV7-9 to TRBJ2-1; no definite D call. This CDR3 region has 13 residues. Per germline, CDR1 SEHNR and CDR2 FQNEAQ (reference sequence). V shed 1 base and J shed 4 bases, with 5 bases lying between them. DNA of the CDR3: TGTGCCAGCAGCTTAGAGTCTTACAATGAGCAGTTCTTC. Amino acid sequence: CASSLESYNEQFF.

J is TRBJ1-2 and V is TRBV7-2; 7 bases align to TRBD1. The trim removed 1 base at V and 4 bases at J, leaving 3 bases unmatched. This CDR3 contains 14 residues. The germline V gene encodes CDR1 SGHTA and CDR2 FQGNSA. For the CDR3, the DNA is TGTGCCAGCAGCTTAGAGTCAGGGGGCTATGGCTACACCTTC. This codes for CASSLESGGYGYTF.

This chain connects TRBV11-3 to TRBJ2-1; maybe TRBD1 (7 bases). Trimming stripped 0 bases from V and 0 bases from J, with 15 bases between. CDR3 size: 18 residues. Germline V gene sequence: CDR1 SGHNT, CDR2 YENEEA. The CDR3 coding sequence is TGTGCCAGCAGCTTAGATCAGGGGGGTAGCCGCTCCTACAATGAGCAGTTCTTC. Translated, it gives CASSLDQGGSRSYNEQFF.

The chain couples TRBV15 to TRBJ1-5, with 11 positions matching TRBD1. With V trimmed by 4 bases and J by 6 bases, 8 bases remained unmatched. CDR1 LNHNV and CDR2 YYDKDF come from the germline V gene (reference sequence). The CDR3 is 16 amino acids. The CDR3, as DNA: TGTGCCACCAGCAAAGGACAGGGGGCGCGAGGTCAGCCCCAGCATTTT. Its translation is CATSKGQGARGQPQHF.

The chain's CDR3 is CSVRTQTATNEKLFF. The CDR3 DNA reads TGCAGCGTTCGAACCCAAACGGCAACTAATGAAAAACTGTTTTTT. This chain joins TRBV29-1 and TRBJ1-4; D gene unclear. The CDR3 contains 15 residues. Trimming shortened V by 5 bases and J by 0 bases, and 13 bases separated the two germline ends. The V gene's germline CDR1 is SQVTM and CDR2 ANQGSEA.

The genes are TRBV4-2 and TRBJ2-7; tentative D call: TRBD1 (6 bases). Trimming removed 3 bases at V and 6 bases at J, with 24 bases between. The CDR3 length is 17 residues. The V gene's germline CDR1 is LGHNA and CDR2 YNFKEQ. The CDR3 DNA is TGTGCCAGCAGCCACCTCTTGGTGGGGCAGGGGAACGGCGAGCAGTACTTC. Encoded protein: CASSHLLVGQGNGEQYF.

This CDR3 is CASSVGQGLYGYTF. CDR3 coding DNA: TGTGCCAGCAGTGTAGGACAGGGCCTTTATGGCTACACCTTC. This sequence joins TRBV2 and TRBJ1-2, with 8 bases lining up with TRBD1. The ends lost 4 bases at V and 5 bases at J; junction bases unmatched: 6. The germline V gene encodes CDR1 SNHLY and CDR2 FYNNEI. This CDR3 has 14 residues.

This chain connects TRBV7-9 to TRBJ2-5; D is undetermined. Germline CDR1 SEHNR, CDR2 FQNEAQ (reference sequence). The CDR3 extends over 11 amino acids. Trimming took off 2 bases at V and 5 bases at J, with 3 bases between the two ends. The CDR3 protein is CASSLWETQYF. CDR3 DNA sequence: TGTGCCAGCAGCTTATGGGAGACCCAGTACTTC.

J is TRBJ2-2 and V is TRBV7-2; 7 positions match TRBD1. Germline V gene lookup returns CDR1 SGHTA and CDR2 FQGNSA. Trimming at V came to 3 bases and at J to 1 base, leaving 2 bases not matched to a gene. CDR3 size: 15 residues. CDR3 bases: TGTGCCAGCAGCTTTAGGACAGGGAACACCGGGGAGCTGTTTTTT. Protein sequence: CASSFRTGNTGELFF.

This clone was counted a single time. The V call is TRBV11-1, the J call TRBJ1-6; D ambiguous. Trimming stripped 3 bases from V and 10 bases from J, with 19 bases between. Per the germline V gene, CDR1 is SGHAT and CDR2 is FQDESV (reference sequence). CDR3 size: 16 residues. CDR3 amino acids: CASSFWSGGGMSPLHF. The CDR3 nucleotides are TGTGCCAGCAGCTTTTGGAGTGGCGGCGGCATGTCACCCCTCCACTTT.

By sample share, this clone is medium-sized. V is TRBV27 and J is TRBJ1-6; 9 nucleotides line up with TRBD1. CDR1 MNHEY and CDR2 SMNVEV come from the germline V gene (reference sequence). V shed 6 bases, J shed 13 bases, and the junction held 4 bases outside the gene matches. The CDR3 extends over 12 amino acids. The CDR3 DNA sequence: TGTGCCAGCAGGGGACAGGGTTCGCCCCTCCACTTT. Amino acid sequence: CASRGQGSPLHF.

The chain combines TRBV29-1 with TRBJ1-4; D may be TRBD1 (6 bases). Germline lookup yields CDR1 SQVTM and CDR2 ANQGSEA. V lost 2 bases to trimming and J lost 0 bases, with 16 bases between them. The CDR3 runs 17 residues. The CDR3 loop is CSVESGARYATNEKLFF. The CDR3 DNA sequence: TGCAGCGTTGAATCGGGGGCCAGGTATGCAACTAATGAAAAACTGTTTTTT.

The gene calls are TRBV11-3 and TRBJ2-1; weak D call: TRBD2 (6 bases). This CDR3 has 15 amino acids. V dropped 5 bases and J dropped 2 bases, with 13 bases sitting between them. Looked up from germline, CDR1 is SGHNT and CDR2 is YENEEA. The CDR3 protein is CASSQFGGPYNEQFF. DNA for the CDR3: TGTGCCAGCAGCCAATTCGGGGGACCCTACAATGAGCAGTTCTTC.

The table lists this clone with a few counts. This chain links TRBV19 with TRBJ1-6; TRBD1 matches 8 bases. This CDR3 has 16 residues. The ends lost 1 base at V and 7 bases at J; junction bases unmatched: 6. Per germline, CDR1 LNHDA and CDR2 SQIVND (reference sequence). CDR3 nucleotide sequence: TGTGCCAGTAGTATAGCAGGGGGCCCAAGGAATTCACCCCTCCACTTT. Translated: CASSIAGGPRNSPLHF. Filled out from reference TRBV19 and TRBJ1-6, the complete variable domain reads DGGITQSPKYLFRKEGQNVTLSCEQNLNHDAMYWYRQDPGQGLRLIYYSQIVNDFQKGDIAEGYSVSREKKESFPLTVTSAQKNPTAFYLCASSIAGGPRNSPLHFGNGTRLTVT.

This clone was observed a single time. The J gene is TRBJ2-5, the V gene TRBV28; 7 positions agree with TRBD1. Losses at the gene ends were 5 bases for V and 4 bases for J; bases not matched to a gene: 7. The CDR3 is 14 residues long. Germline values: CDR1 MDHEN, CDR2 SYDVKM. CDR3 residues: CASSHVNRGETQYF. The CDR3 DNA sequence: TGTGCCAGCAGTCATGTAAACAGGGGAGAGACCCAGTACTTC.

The chain combines TRBV28 with TRBJ1-1; D is unresolved. The length of the CDR3 is 14 residues. V lost 2 bases and J 3 bases, leaving 10 bases between the germline ends. The V gene's germline CDR1 is MDHEN and CDR2 SYDVKM. CDR3: CASSLGHADTEAFF. The CDR3 DNA sequence: TGTGCCAGCAGTTTAGGGCACGCCGACACTGAAGCTTTCTTT.

This chain links TRBV6-5 with TRBJ2-7; TRBD1 matches at 7 bases. The CDR3 runs to 14 residues. V gave up 5 bases and J gave up 3 bases; unmatched junction bases: 7. From germline, CDR1 is MNHEY and CDR2 SVGAGI. CDR3 amino acids: CASSPGQIYYEQYF. DNA of the CDR3: TGTGCCAGCAGTCCGGGACAGATATACTACGAGCAGTACTTC.

The chain recombines TRBV2 with TRBJ1-1; D may be TRBD1 (6 bases). The CDR3 sequence is 14 residues long. V lost 3 bases, J lost 6 bases, and 14 bases lay in between. Germline assignment: CDR1 SNHLY and CDR2 FYNNEI. The CDR3 region has the DNA TGTGCCAGCAGTGAGGGGGGGCGCCGGCCTGAAGCTTTCTTT. Translation: CASSEGGRRPEAFF.

J is TRBJ1-1 and V is TRBV5-1; TRBD1 agrees at 9 bases. Trimming removed 0 bases from V and 1 base from J; junction bases left unmatched: 4. The germline V gene encodes CDR1 SGHRS and CDR2 YFSETQ. This CDR3 is built from 16 residues. CDR3: CASSLGTGAANTEAFF. For the CDR3, the DNA is TGCGCCAGCAGCTTGGGGACAGGGGCCGCGAACACTGAAGCTTTCTTT. Together with reference TRBV5-1 and TRBJ1-1, the CDR3 gives the full variable domain: KAGVTQTPRYLIKTRGQQVTLSCSPISGHRSVSWYQQTPGQGLQFLFEYFSETQRNKGNFPGRFSGRQFSNSRSEMNVSTLELGDSALYLCASSLGTGAANTEAFFGQGTRLTVV.

The rearrangement links TRBV7-9 to TRBJ2-5; 13 positions match TRBD2. The junction had 6 bases not matched to a gene; V was cut back by 3 bases and J by 5 bases. The CDR3 extends over 16 amino acids. Germline CDR1 SEHNR, CDR2 FQNEAQ (reference sequence). DNA for the CDR3: TGTGCCAGCAGCTTCGGGACTAGCGGGGCGAGGGAGACCCAGTACTTC. Protein: CASSFGTSGARETQYF. The entire variable domain, with the rest obtained from reference TRBV7-9 and TRBJ2-5, is as follows: DTGVSQNPRHKITKRGQNVTFRCDPISEHNRLYWYRQTLGQGPEFLTYFQNEAQLEKSRLLSDRFSAERPKGSFSTLEIQRTEQGDSAMYLCASSFGTSGARETQYFGPGTRLLVL.